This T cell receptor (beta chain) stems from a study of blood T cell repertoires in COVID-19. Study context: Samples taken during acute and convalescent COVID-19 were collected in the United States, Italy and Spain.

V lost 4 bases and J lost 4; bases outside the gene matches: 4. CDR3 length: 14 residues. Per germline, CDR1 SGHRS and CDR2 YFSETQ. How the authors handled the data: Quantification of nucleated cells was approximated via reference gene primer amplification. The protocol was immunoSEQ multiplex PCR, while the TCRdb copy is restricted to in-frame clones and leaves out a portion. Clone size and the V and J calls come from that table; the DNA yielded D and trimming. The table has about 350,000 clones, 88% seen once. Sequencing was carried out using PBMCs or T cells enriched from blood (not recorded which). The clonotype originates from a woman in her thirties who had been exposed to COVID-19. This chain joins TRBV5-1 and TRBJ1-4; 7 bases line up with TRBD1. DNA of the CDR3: TGCGCCAGCAGCGCCGACAGGGATAATGAAAAACTGTTTTTT. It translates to CASSADRDNEKLFF.